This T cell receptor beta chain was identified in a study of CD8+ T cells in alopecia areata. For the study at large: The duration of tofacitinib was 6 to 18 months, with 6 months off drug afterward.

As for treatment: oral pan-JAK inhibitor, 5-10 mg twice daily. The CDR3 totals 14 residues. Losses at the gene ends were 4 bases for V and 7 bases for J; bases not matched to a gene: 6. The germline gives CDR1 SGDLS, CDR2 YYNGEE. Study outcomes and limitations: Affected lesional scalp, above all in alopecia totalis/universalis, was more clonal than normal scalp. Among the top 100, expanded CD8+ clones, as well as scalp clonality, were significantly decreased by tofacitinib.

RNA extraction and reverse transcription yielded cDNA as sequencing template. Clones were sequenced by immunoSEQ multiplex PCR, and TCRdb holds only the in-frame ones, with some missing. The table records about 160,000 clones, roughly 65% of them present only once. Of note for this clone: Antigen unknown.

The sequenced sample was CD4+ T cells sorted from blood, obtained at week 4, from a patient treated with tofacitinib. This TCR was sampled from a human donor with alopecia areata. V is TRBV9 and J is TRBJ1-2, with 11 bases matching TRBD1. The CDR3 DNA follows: TGTGCCAGCAGCAAAAGGACAGGGGGCGTTGGCTACACCTTC. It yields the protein CASSKRTGGVGYTF.